The 14 T cell receptor beta chains listed next were all sequenced from one sample in a study of T-cell memory formation after mild COVID-19. MiXCR, run by TCRdb on the 5' RACE reads, gives a single entry per CDR3 protein. The sample has hundreds of thousands of distinct CDR3 sequences; around a sixth are singletons. The specimen was PBMCs or a T cell subset sorted from them (not recorded which). Receptors were obtained from a man between 18 and 29 years old who had mild COVID-19 (a few samples of this study predate the infection). Cell type and time point are not known.

V and J are TRBV4-1 and TRBJ1-5, with 11 bases aligning to TRBD1. The CDR3 is made up of 15 amino acids. With V trimmed by 4 bases and J by 6 bases, 5 bases remained unmatched. The germline CDR1 and CDR2 sequences are MGHRA and YSYEKL. CDR3 sequence: CASSPSGQGAQPQHF. CDR3 sequence (DNA): TGCGCCAGCAGCCCGTCCGGACAGGGGGCTCAGCCCCAGCATTTT.

The chain combines TRBV3-1 with TRBJ1-6; D might be TRBD1 (5 bases). This CDR3 is built from 15 residues. CDR1 and CDR2 from the germline V gene are LGHDT and YNNKEL (reference sequence). V lost 1 base and J 9 bases, leaving 13 bases between the germline ends. CDR3 nucleotides: TGTGCCAGCAGCCAAGGGCGGGGGATCGTTTCACCCCTCCACTTT. It codes for CASSQGRGIVSPLHF.

This chain joins TRBV20-1 and TRBJ1-2; D is unresolved. Germline V gene sequence: CDR1 DFQATT, CDR2 SNEGSKA (reference sequence). The V end was cut by 6 bases, the J end by 5 bases, with 13 bases between. CDR3 length: 12 residues. The CDR3 loop is CSATGDRYGYTF. CDR3 bases: TGCAGTGCAACGGGAGATCGGTATGGCTACACCTTC.

This clonotype appeared a few times. The chain combines TRBV7-9 with TRBJ2-7; D tentatively reads TRBD1 or TRBD2 (5 bases each). The CDR3 loop spans 14 amino acids. V lost 3 bases to trimming and J lost 2 bases, with 11 bases between them. Germline loops: CDR1 SEHNR, CDR2 FQNEAQ (reference sequence). In DNA, the CDR3 is TGTGCCAGCAGCTTGAGGGGCCCTCCCTACGAGCAGTACTTC. Its translation is CASSLRGPPYEQYF.

This clonotype has more than one count but fewer than ten. V gene TRBV2 combines with J gene TRBJ2-3; TRBD2 agrees at 11 bases. Looked up from germline, CDR1 is SNHLY and CDR2 is FYNNEI. There are 17 residues in the CDR3. Trimming at V came to 4 bases and at J to 4 bases, leaving 10 bases not matched to a gene. In DNA, the CDR3 is TGTGCCAGCAGTGGGCTAGCGGGGGGATTTATCGCAGATACGCAGTATTTT. Translated: CASSGLAGGFIADTQYF.

The V gene is TRBV10-1, the J gene TRBJ2-5, with 7 positions matching TRBD1. Germline V gene lookup returns CDR1 WNHNN and CDR2 SYGVQD (reference sequence). V shed 6 bases, J shed 4 bases, and the junction held 11 bases outside the gene matches. This CDR3 contains 15 residues. Here the CDR3 DNA reads TGCGCCAGCAGACGTCCTTCAGGGGGAAGAGAGACCCAGTACTTC. Residues: CASRRPSGGRETQYF.

The chain recombines TRBV6-1 with TRBJ2-7, with TRBD1 identical over 8 bases. Looked up from germline, CDR1 is MNHNS and CDR2 is SASEGT. V was clipped by 6 bases and J by 0 bases; unmatched bases: 7. The CDR3 spans 15 residues. The CDR3, as DNA: TGTGCCAGCAGGCGGACAGGGACGATCTCCTACGAGCAGTACGTC. Translation: CASRRTGTISYEQYV.

The gene calls are TRBV20-1 and TRBJ1-5; 7 nucleotides agree with TRBD1. This CDR3 spans 19 amino acids. CDR1 is DFQATT and CDR2 is SNEGSKA in the germline V gene (reference sequence). Losses at the gene ends were 5 bases for V and 1 base for J; bases not matched to a gene: 20. CDR3: CSAGPKTGRSKRSNQPQHF. CDR3 DNA: TGCAGTGCTGGCCCCAAGACAGGGCGATCCAAGAGGAGCAATCAGCCCCAGCATTTT.

In its sample, this clonotype was seen a few times. This chain connects TRBV5-1 to TRBJ2-3; tentative D call: TRBD1 (7 bases). This CDR3 region has 14 residues. V was clipped by 5 bases and J by 6 bases, with 16 bases between them. The germline CDR1 and CDR2 sequences are SGHRS and YFSETQ. In DNA, the CDR3 is TGCGCCAGCAGTTTTGACAGGGCGGGGGATACGCAGTATTTT. Residues: CASSFDRAGDTQYF.

This clonotype has a handful of counts. The chain has TRBV11-2 and TRBJ2-1; D possibly uses TRBD1 or TRBD2 (5 bases each). With 0 bases removed from V and 2 bases from J, the gap between germline ends came to 8 bases. The CDR3 sequence is 15 residues long. Germline V gene lookup returns CDR1 SGHAT and CDR2 FQNNGV. This chain's CDR3 is CASSLDPGPYNEQFF. The CDR3 DNA reads as TGTGCCAGCAGCTTAGATCCGGGGCCCTACAATGAGCAGTTCTTC.

This clonotype was counted ten times or more. The chain joins TRBV7-9 to TRBJ1-4; weak D call: TRBD1 (6 bases). The CDR3 sequence is 20 residues long. Germline CDR1 is SEHNR and CDR2 is FQNEAQ (reference sequence). Trimming left V 1 base short and J 0 bases short, with 21 bases between. The CDR3 DNA is TGTGCCAGCAGCTTAGTTCCGACAGGTTACGTACGACCAACTAATGAAAAACTGTTTTTT. Translated, it gives CASSLVPTGYVRPTNEKLFF.

This clonotype was found a few times. The chain combines TRBV11-2 with TRBJ2-7, with TRBD2 matching 9 bases. Germline V gene sequence: CDR1 SGHAT, CDR2 FQNNGV. The CDR3 runs 15 residues. V gave up 5 bases and J gave up 2 bases; unmatched junction bases: 7. CDR3 region: CASSQEASGAYEQYF. CDR3 DNA: TGTGCCAGCAGCCAGGAGGCTAGCGGGGCCTACGAGCAGTACTTC.

The gene calls are TRBV12-3 or TRBV12-4 and TRBJ2-7; the D gene is possibly TRBD1 (5 bases). V was trimmed by 2 bases and J by 0 bases, leaving 17 bases between them. The CDR3 spans 17 residues. CDR3 protein: CASSLRQGQISSYEQYF. The DNA for the CDR3 is TGTGCCAGCAGTTTACGGCAGGGTCAAATCAGCTCCTACGAGCAGTACTTC.

This clonotype occurred a few times. V gene TRBV6-5 combines with J gene TRBJ1-1; TRBD1 agrees at 9 bases. Germline V gene sequence: CDR1 MNHEY, CDR2 SVGAGI. This CDR3 has 18 residues. With V trimmed by 7 bases and J by 4 bases, 19 bases remained unmatched. The CDR3 loop is CASILPPGQGPMRTEAFF. The CDR3 bases are TGTGCCAGCATCCTCCCGCCGGGACAGGGACCTATGCGCACTGAAGCTTTCTTT.